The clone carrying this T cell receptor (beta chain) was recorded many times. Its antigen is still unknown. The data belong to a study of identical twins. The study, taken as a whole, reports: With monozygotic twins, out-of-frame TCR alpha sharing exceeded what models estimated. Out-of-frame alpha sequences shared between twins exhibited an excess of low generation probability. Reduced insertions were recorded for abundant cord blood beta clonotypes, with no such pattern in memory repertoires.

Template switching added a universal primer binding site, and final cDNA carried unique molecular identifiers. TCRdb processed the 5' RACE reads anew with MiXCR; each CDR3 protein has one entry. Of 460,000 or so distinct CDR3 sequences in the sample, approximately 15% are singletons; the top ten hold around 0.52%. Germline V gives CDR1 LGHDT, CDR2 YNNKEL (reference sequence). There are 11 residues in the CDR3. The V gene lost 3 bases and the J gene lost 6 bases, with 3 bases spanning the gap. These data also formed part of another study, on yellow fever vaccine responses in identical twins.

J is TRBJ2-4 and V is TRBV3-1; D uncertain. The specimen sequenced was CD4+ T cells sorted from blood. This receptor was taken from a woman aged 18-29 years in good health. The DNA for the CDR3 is TGTGCCAGCAGCCATAGAAACATTCAGTACTTC. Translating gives CASSHRNIQYF.